The next 29 T cell receptor beta chains were all read from a single sample in a study of CD8+CD57+ T cells in acquired aplastic anemia. All sequencing subjects had displayed CD8+CD57+ cell expansion on flow cytometry. Genomic DNA provided the template from which TCR beta VDJ and CDR3 profiles were obtained. TCRdb ran MiXCR on the reads and lists one entry per CDR3 protein. The profile shows around 200,000 distinct CDR3 sequences, approximately 65% of them singletons. The source material was sorted CD4+, CD8+, or CD8+CD57+ T cells (not recorded which) from PBMCs. The receptors come from a human donor with aplastic anemia.

This clonotype was counted between two and nine times. The V call is TRBV7-9, the J call TRBJ2-1; D is ambiguous. V lost 1 base, J lost 4 bases, and 5 bases lay in between. Germline CDR1 reads SEHNR; CDR2 reads FQNEAQ (reference sequence). The CDR3 length is 13 residues. The CDR3 region is CASSLDRYNEQFF. DNA of the CDR3: TGTGCCAGCAGCTTAGACCGATACAATGAGCAGTTCTTC.

This clonotype was counted many times. This chain uses TRBV10-2 with TRBJ2-7; 7 bases are a match to TRBD2. This CDR3 is built from 12 residues. V gave up 5 bases and J gave up 3 bases; unmatched junction bases: 1. CDR1 and CDR2 from the germline V gene are WSHSY and SAAADI. This CDR3 is CASSSSGYEQYF. The CDR3 nucleotides are TGCGCCAGCAGTTCTAGCGGCTACGAGCAGTACTTC.

This clonotype was seen once. V gene TRBV20-1 combines with J gene TRBJ2-3; weak D call: TRBD2 (6 bases). V was clipped by 4 bases and J by 2 bases, with 13 bases between them. The germline V gene encodes CDR1 DFQATT and CDR2 SNEGSKA (reference sequence). This CDR3 is built from 14 residues. In DNA form, the CDR3 reads TGCAGTGCTAAAGTGGGGGGAGTCACAGATACGCAGTATTTT. It specifies CSAKVGGVTDTQYF.

The chain recombines TRBV29-1 with TRBJ1-2; no definite D call. Deletions cut 8 bases from V and 2 bases from J, with 18 bases between. Germline CDR1 SQVTM, CDR2 ANQGSEA. The CDR3 loop spans 14 amino acids. CDR3 region: CSTEDAEQNYGYTF. The CDR3 DNA reads as TGCAGCACGGAAGATGCGGAACAGAACTATGGCTACACCTTC.

The rearrangement links TRBV19 to TRBJ1-2; TRBD1 might be the D (6 bases). CDR1 and CDR2 from the germline V gene are LNHDA and SQIVND (reference sequence). V lost 5 bases, J lost 4 bases, and 8 bases lay in between. The length of the CDR3 is 12 residues. The CDR3 here is CASSSGVYGYTF. As DNA, the CDR3 is TGTGCCAGTAGTTCAGGGGTCTATGGCTACACCTTC.

Of note for this clonotype: Compared with germline, one end of the junction differs, possibly owing to a read error. The gene calls are TRBV7-9 and TRBJ1-1; 7 bases match TRBD1. Germline CDR1 SEHNR, CDR2 FQNEAQ (reference sequence). The length of the CDR3 is 13 residues. The CDR3 nucleotides are TGTGCCAGCAGCTTTGGGACAGCCTCTGAGGCTTTCTTT. Amino acids: CASSFGTASEAFF.

V usage is TRBV7-9 and J usage is TRBJ2-1; D unresolved. The CDR3 covers 15 residues. Germline V gives CDR1 SEHNR, CDR2 FQNEAQ (reference sequence). The V end was cut by 3 bases, the J end by 0 bases, with 9 bases between. CDR3 protein: CASSFGRSSYNEQFF. CDR3 in DNA: TGTGCCAGCAGCTTCGGCAGGAGCTCCTACAATGAGCAGTTCTTC.

A remark on this clonotype: The CDR3 does not close with the conserved phenylalanine or tryptophan, likely indicating a read error. The chain joins TRBV7-9 to TRBJ1-3; possibly TRBD1 for D (6 bases). Germline values: CDR1 SEHNR, CDR2 FQNEAQ (reference sequence). The CDR3 is made up of 16 amino acids. Trimming took 5 bases from V and 6 from J, leaving 20 bases between them. The CDR3 DNA reads as TGTGCCAGCAGCCGATCTCAGACAGGCGCCGAAAACACCATATATTGT. The encoded protein is CASSRSQTGAENTIYC.

There are many counts of this clonotype. The CDR3: CSARGGRGNQPQHF. CDR3 nucleotides: TGCAGTGCTAGAGGGGGAAGGGGCAATCAGCCCCAGCATTTT. The chain joins TRBV20-1 to TRBJ1-5; D gene ambiguous. The V end lost 1 base, the J end lost 2 bases, and 9 bases lay between the germline ends. Germline V CDR1 and CDR2: DFQATT, SNEGSKA (reference sequence). This CDR3 has 14 residues.

Note on this clonotype: The junction departs from germline at one end; a sequencing error may be responsible. The chain couples TRBV10-3 to TRBJ2-7; D is unclear. This CDR3 spans 14 amino acids. Germline-derived CDR1 and CDR2 are ENHRY and SYGVKD. As DNA, the CDR3 is TGTGCCAGCAGTTCCAGGTTGAGCTCCTACGAGCAGTACTTC. Translated: CASSSRLSSYEQYF.

This clonotype occurred once. The rearrangement uses TRBV7-2 and TRBJ2-5; 9 positions match TRBD2. CDR3 length: 14 amino acids. Per germline, CDR1 SGHTA and CDR2 FQGNSA. Germline trimming cut 5 bases from V and 4 bases from J; bases unmatched to any gene: 5. The CDR3: CASSPQLAGETQYF. Here the CDR3 DNA reads TGTGCCAGCAGCCCTCAACTAGCGGGAGAGACCCAGTACTTC.

The count of this clonotype is one. The V and J genes are TRBV7-8 and TRBJ1-6; no definite D call. With 5 bases removed from V and 7 bases from J, the gap between germline ends came to 9 bases. The CDR3 consists of 13 residues. Germline CDR1 SGHVS, CDR2 FQNEAQ. The CDR3 loop is CASSPTLNSPLHF. CDR3 bases: TGTGCCAGCAGCCCCACGTTGAATTCACCCCTCCACTTT. The whole variable domain, remainder taken from reference TRBV7-8 and TRBJ1-6, is GAGVSQSPRYKVAKRGQDVALRCDPISGHVSLFWYQQALGQGPEFLTYFQNEAQLDKSGLPSDRFFAERPEGSVSTLKIQRTQQEDSAVYLCASSPTLNSPLHFGNGTRLTVT.

V is TRBV10-3 and J is TRBJ1-4; D might be TRBD1 (5 bases). The V gene lost 0 bases and the J gene lost 3 bases, with 8 bases spanning the gap. Germline-derived CDR1 and CDR2 are ENHRY and SYGVKD. The CDR3 consists of 15 residues. CDR3 nucleotides: TGTGCCATCAGTGAGTCGATAGGGGCTAATGAAAAACTGTTTTTT. Amino acid sequence: CAISESIGANEKLFF.

This clonotype appeared a few times. The chain has TRBV7-2 and TRBJ2-7, with D possibly TRBD1 on 6 matching bases. CDR3 length equals 12 residues. Per germline, CDR1 SGHTA and CDR2 FQGNSA. The germline V and J ends were trimmed by 1 base and 6 bases, with 7 bases remaining between them. The CDR3 is CASSLGGLEQYF. The CDR3 DNA sequence: TGTGCCAGCAGCTTAGGGGGGCTCGAGCAGTACTTC.

This clonotype was detected a few times. The genes are TRBV4-1 and TRBJ1-6; 7 bases align to TRBD1. Germline V gene data show CDR1 as MGHRA and CDR2 as YSYEKL. After removal of 0 bases from V and 11 bases from J, the junction contained 7 bases not matched to a gene. The CDR3 loop spans 15 amino acids. The CDR3, as DNA: TGCGCCAGCAGCCAAGAAGAAGCGACAGGGACACCCCTCCACTTT. Protein: CASSQEEATGTPLHF.

The chain is built from TRBV5-1 and TRBJ2-7; D call uncertain. The germline V gene encodes CDR1 SGHRS and CDR2 YFSETQ. Trimming removed 1 base from V and 1 base from J, with 9 bases in between. This CDR3 has 14 residues. CDR3 bases: TGCGCCAGCAGCTTGCGGAGTTCTTCCTACGAGCAGTACTTC. Amino acids: CASSLRSSSYEQYF.

This clonotype appeared once. The rearrangement links TRBV9 to TRBJ1-2; D gene uncertain. This CDR3 is built from 12 residues. Trimming removed 0 bases from V and 7 bases from J, with 7 bases in between. Germline V gene data show CDR1 as SGDLS and CDR2 as YYNGEE. CDR3 in DNA: TGTGCCAGCAGCGTAGGGGAGGGTGGCTACACCTTC. It yields the protein CASSVGEGGYTF.

This chain connects TRBV11-2 to TRBJ1-2, with a possible D match to TRBD1 (5 bases). V shed 5 bases and J shed 11 bases, with 30 bases lying between them. Germline V gene data show CDR1 as SGHAT and CDR2 as FQNNGV. The CDR3 is 17 amino acids. CDR3: CASSPPRDRRHMRGYTF. The CDR3 DNA reads TGTGCCAGCAGCCCACCCCGGGACCGTCGCCACATGCGGGGTTACACCTTC.

The CDR3 is CASSYGGGAYEHF. CDR3 coding DNA: TGTGCCAGCAGTTACGGCGGGGGGGCCTACGAGCATTTT. This chain connects TRBV6-5 to TRBJ1-5; the D gene is possibly TRBD1 (6 bases). CDR3 length: 13 amino acids. The ends were cut back, 2 bases at V and 14 bases at J, with 16 bases in the middle. Germline values: CDR1 MNHEY, CDR2 SVGAGI.

Notes on this clonotype: A clone one base away is much larger, so this may be a read error. This chain uses TRBV7-2 with TRBJ1-1; no definite D call. The CDR3 length is 14 residues. From germline, CDR1 is SGHTA and CDR2 FQGNSA. V lost 1 base, J lost 5 bases, and 11 bases lay in between. This CDR3 is CASSLVPIGTEAFF. The CDR3 DNA is TGTGCCAGCAGCTTAGTTCCTATCGGAACTGAAGCTTTCTTT.

This clonotype was recorded once. The V gene is TRBV7-9, the J gene TRBJ2-7, with unresolved D. The CDR3 sequence is 16 residues long. Germline V gene data show CDR1 as SEHNR and CDR2 as FQNEAQ (reference sequence). The V end lost 1 base, the J end lost 0 bases, and 13 bases lay between the germline ends. CDR3 bases: TGTGCCAGCAGCTTAGAAGAGAGCTCCTTCTCCTACGAGCAGTACTTC. This sequence encodes CASSLEESSFSYEQYF.

The rearrangement uses TRBV29-1 and TRBJ2-1; TRBD2 agrees at 8 bases. With 5 bases clipped from V and 7 bases from J, the junction kept 7 bases outside the gene matches. This CDR3 is 13 amino acids long. Germline V lookup: CDR1 SQVTM, CDR2 ANQGSEA. The CDR3 sequence is CSVSGGGFNEQFF. For the CDR3, the DNA is TGCAGCGTTTCCGGGGGGGGCTTTAATGAGCAGTTCTTC.

V usage is TRBV5-1 and J usage is TRBJ2-5, with D possibly being TRBD1 (6 bases). The CDR3 is 13 residues long. Germline lookup yields CDR1 SGHRS and CDR2 YFSETQ. V lost 5 bases and J 2 bases, leaving 10 bases between the germline ends. The CDR3 spells CASRSQGQETQYF. The DNA for the CDR3 is TGCGCCAGCAGAAGCCAGGGGCAAGAGACCCAGTACTTC.

CDR3 DNA: TGTGCCACAGAACAGGGGGCTGGTCAGCCCCAGCATTTT. Protein: CATEQGAGQPQHF. The V and J genes are TRBV24-1 and TRBJ1-5; 9 bases align to TRBD1. With 10 bases clipped from V and 6 bases from J, the junction kept 6 bases outside the gene matches. In germline, CDR1 is KGHDR, CDR2 SFDVKD. The CDR3 is made up of 13 amino acids.

This clonotype was observed a handful of times. The chain joins TRBV20-1 to TRBJ2-7; 11 bases align to TRBD2. CDR1 is DFQATT and CDR2 is SNEGSKA in the germline V gene (reference sequence). The CDR3 loop spans 14 amino acids. V was pared by 4 bases and J by 5 bases, with 7 bases of the junction left unmatched. CDR3 bases: TGCAGTGCTATTAGCCTAGCGGGAGGCGACGAGCAGTACTTC. Its protein product is CSAISLAGGDEQYF.

This clonotype showed up many times. The chain uses TRBV7-3 and TRBJ2-1; D might be TRBD1 (7 bases). Per the germline V gene, CDR1 is SGHTA and CDR2 is FQGTGA. Trimming pared 6 bases from V and 9 bases from J, leaving 12 bases between. The CDR3 length is 12 residues. Here the CDR3 reads CASRHRGGEQFF. CDR3 coding DNA: TGTGCCAGCAGACACAGGGGAGGTGAGCAGTTCTTC.

The chain is built from TRBV10-1 and TRBJ1-1; the D gene is possibly TRBD1 (5 bases). The germline gives CDR1 WNHNN, CDR2 SYGVQD (reference sequence). This CDR3 has 16 amino acids. Trimming removed 3 bases at V and 5 bases at J, with 19 bases between. In DNA form, the CDR3 reads TGCGCCAGCAGTGACCCCGGGGCAGAAAACAGAACTGAAGCTTTCTTT. Amino acid sequence: CASSDPGAENRTEAFF.

The V gene is TRBV7-2, the J gene TRBJ2-1; 7 bases line up with TRBD2. V shed 5 bases, J shed 4 bases, and the junction held 5 bases outside the gene matches. In germline, CDR1 is SGHTA, CDR2 FQGNSA. The CDR3 is 14 amino acids. CDR3 region: CASSRGVNYNEQFF. The CDR3 bases are TGTGCCAGCAGCCGGGGGGTTAATTACAATGAGCAGTTCTTC.

This chain connects TRBV20-1 to TRBJ1-3; tentatively, D is TRBD1 (5 bases). Between the trimmed V and J ends, which lost 4 bases and 2 bases, there was a span of 9 bases. The CDR3 loop spans 13 amino acids. Germline CDR1 DFQATT, CDR2 SNEGSKA (reference sequence). The DNA of the CDR3 is TGCAGTGCTACTCCCAGGGCTGGAAACACCATATATTTT. This encodes CSATPRAGNTIYF.